This T cell receptor (beta chain) came from a study of T cells of healthy individuals. CDR1 is GTSNPN and CDR2 is SVGIG in the germline V gene (reference sequence). The CDR3 spans 12 residues. V lost 0 bases, J lost 5 bases, and 7 bases lay in between. TCRdb re-called the 5' RACE reads with MiXCR, one entry per CDR3 protein. The top ten clones hold 15% to 20% of a sample with approximately 58,000 distinct CDR3 sequences, roughly 14% of them seen once. The clonotype was recovered from a human donor in good health. The rearrangement links TRBV30 to TRBJ2-5; D gene uncertain. CDR3 coding DNA: TGTGCCTGGAGTGTACGGTTGGAGACCCAGTACTTC. This gives the protein CAWSVRLETQYF. Combining the CDR3 with reference TRBV30 and TRBJ2-5 gives the whole variable domain SQTIHQWPATLVQPVGSPLSLECTVEGTSNPNLYWYRQAAGRGLQLLFYSVGIGQISSEVPQNLSASRPQDRQFILSSKKLLLSDSGFYLCAWSVRLETQYFGPGTRLLVL.